The 9 T cell receptor beta chains presented below share a single source sample, sequenced in a study of blood T cell repertoires in COVID-19. Data came from immunoSEQ multiplex PCR; TCRdb stores just in-frame clones and leaves some out. Of fewer than 250,000 clones in the sample, around nine tenths are singletons; the top ten hold 2.7%. The sequenced sample consisted of peripheral blood. The source is a woman aged 55-70 years with acute or convalescent COVID-19.

The CDR3 nucleotides read TGTGCCAGTAGAGACCGGGACTCCTACGAGCAGTACTTC. Residues: CASRDRDSYEQYF. V and J are TRBV19 and TRBJ2-7, with TRBD2 as a possible D gene (5 bases). V lost 6 bases to trimming and J lost 0 bases, with 9 bases between them. This CDR3 comprises 13 residues. The V gene's germline CDR1 is LNHDA and CDR2 SQIVND (reference sequence).

The rearrangement uses TRBV19 and TRBJ2-3; no definite D call. The length of the CDR3 is 15 residues. Between the trimmed V and J ends, which lost 4 bases and 4 bases, there was a span of 15 bases. CDR1 is LNHDA, CDR2 SQIVND, per germline (reference sequence). Here the CDR3 DNA reads TGTGCCAGTAGTACTTCCCCCCCTTTTCCAGATACGCAGTATTTT. As protein: CASSTSPPFPDTQYF.

This chain joins TRBV19 and TRBJ1-2; D is possibly TRBD1 (6 bases). Germline V gene data show CDR1 as LNHDA and CDR2 as SQIVND (reference sequence). This CDR3 has 13 residues. Deletions cut 2 bases from V and 6 bases from J, with 10 bases between. CDR3 residues: CASSIQGLDGYTF. In DNA form, the CDR3 reads TGTGCCAGTAGTATACAGGGGCTAGATGGCTACACCTTC.

The rearrangement links TRBV7-2 to TRBJ2-1; TRBD2 matches 11 bases. Unmatched junction bases numbered 15, after V lost 5 bases and J lost 6 bases. The CDR3 totals 18 residues. Looked up from germline, CDR1 is SGHTA and CDR2 is FQGNSA. This CDR3 reads CASSLWTSGRFDINEQFF. The CDR3 nucleotides read TGTGCCAGCAGCCTCTGGACTAGCGGGCGGTTCGACATCAATGAGCAGTTCTTC.

As DNA, the CDR3 is TGTGCCAGCAGCCCTACCGGGACTACTAGCACAGATACGCAGTATTTT. Its protein is CASSPTGTTSTDTQYF. The chain employs TRBV9 and TRBJ2-3, with 7 nucleotides matching TRBD2. The CDR3 totals 16 residues. Trimming took 4 bases from V and 0 from J; bases not matched to a gene: 8. The germline CDR1 and CDR2 sequences are SGDLS and YYNGEE.

A few counts support this clone. V and J are TRBV7-9 and TRBJ1-5; D is undetermined. The CDR3 runs 15 residues. From germline, CDR1 is SEHNR and CDR2 FQNEAQ (reference sequence). Trimming shortened V by 2 bases and J by 5 bases, and 13 bases separated the two germline ends. The CDR3 sequence: CASSLSFARDQPQHF. Here the CDR3 DNA reads TGTGCCAGCAGCTTATCGTTCGCCCGGGATCAGCCCCAGCATTTT.

This chain connects TRBV7-2 to TRBJ2-1, with TRBD2 matching over 9 bases. The CDR3 has 13 amino acids. The junction had 6 bases not matched to a gene; V was cut back by 5 bases and J by 10 bases. Germline assignment: CDR1 SGHTA and CDR2 FQGNSA. The CDR3: CASSDPSGMEQFF. The CDR3 DNA follows: TGTGCCAGCAGCGACCCTAGCGGGATGGAGCAGTTCTTC.

This chain connects TRBV2 to TRBJ1-5, with D hard to call. This CDR3 has 12 residues. Trimming cost V 4 bases and J 7 bases, with 8 bases left between them. The germline V gene has CDR1 SNHLY and CDR2 FYNNEI. The CDR3 here is CASSGSRQPQHF. For the CDR3, the DNA is TGTGCCAGCAGTGGTTCGAGGCAGCCCCAGCATTTT.

The CDR3: CASSEKGSNSPLHF. CDR3 sequence (DNA): TGCGCCAGCAGTGAAAAGGGGTCCAATTCACCCCTCCACTTT. The genes are TRBV10-2 and TRBJ1-6; a weak D match, TRBD1 (5 bases). Germline V gene sequence: CDR1 WSHSY, CDR2 SAAADI. Deletions cut 3 bases from V and 7 bases from J, with 10 bases between. There are 14 residues in the CDR3.